A single sample gave rise to the 28 T cell receptor beta chains below, sequenced in a study of Ad26.COV2.S vaccination and SARS-CoV-2 variants. The treatment is: around 19 received Ad26.COV2.S at low or high dose, single or two shots; about 5 received placebo; per-sample allocation not given. Sampling took place 63 days after the first vaccine or placebo injection. The table came from immunoSEQ multiplex PCR; TCRdb's copy has only in-frame clones and leaves some out. The data show 350,000 to 450,000 clones, around 84% seen once. The sequencing used peripheral blood, collected in a trial of Ad26.COV2.S vaccine versus placebo. These receptors all stem from a person aged 18-65 years who received the Ad26.COV2.S COVID-19 vaccine or a placebo.

This chain connects TRBV30 to TRBJ1-3; D may be TRBD1 (6 bases). The CDR3 extends over 13 amino acids. Germline values: CDR1 GTSNPN, CDR2 SVGIG (reference sequence). Trimming pared 3 bases from V and 4 bases from J, leaving 10 bases between. CDR3 protein: CAWRTGAGNTIYF. CDR3 sequence (DNA): TGTGCCTGGAGGACAGGTGCGGGAAACACCATATATTTT.

This clone was recorded a few times. The J gene is TRBJ1-6, the V gene TRBV5-1, with unresolved D. The V gene's germline CDR1 is SGHRS and CDR2 YFSETQ. Trimming removed 3 bases at V and 0 bases at J, with 10 bases between. The CDR3 consists of 16 residues. CDR3 residues: CASSSTDDSYNSPLHF. Written as DNA, the CDR3 is TGCGCCAGCAGCTCGACGGACGACTCCTATAATTCACCCCTCCACTTT.

This chain links TRBV10-1 with TRBJ2-5; possibly TRBD2 for D (5 bases). The CDR3 has 13 amino acids. CDR1 is WNHNN and CDR2 is SYGVQD in the germline V gene (reference sequence). Trimming left V 3 bases short and J 2 bases short, with 7 bases between. CDR3 protein: CASSDQRQETQYF. Here the CDR3 DNA reads TGCGCCAGCAGTGACCAGCGGCAAGAGACCCAGTACTTC.

The chain combines TRBV4-1 with TRBJ1-6, with D maybe TRBD1 (6 bases). The CDR3 length is 15 residues. Trimming removed 6 bases from V and 7 bases from J, with 16 bases in between. Germline-derived CDR1 and CDR2 are MGHRA and YSYEKL. CDR3 protein: CASRNEQGRNSPLHF. The DNA for the CDR3 is TGCGCCAGCAGAAACGAACAGGGTCGGAATTCACCCCTCCACTTT.

This clone was recorded only once. The V call is TRBV6-2 or TRBV6-3, the J call TRBJ2-2; the match to TRBD2 covers 11 bases. Looked up from germline, CDR1 is MNHEY and CDR2 is SVGEGT. There are 19 residues in the CDR3. Trimming took 1 base from V and 1 from J; bases not matched to a gene: 8. The CDR3 DNA sequence: TGTGCCAGCAGTTACTTAAGAGCCGGGACTAGCGGGAACACCGGGGAGCTGTTTTTT. This codes for CASSYLRAGTSGNTGELFF.

The CDR3 DNA follows: TGTGCCAGCAGCCCACTGGGGATAAACACCGGGGAGCTGTTTTTT. The encoded protein is CASSPLGINTGELFF. This sequence joins TRBV3-1 (or the pseudogene TRBV3-2) and TRBJ2-2; D is unresolved. V was shortened by 4 bases and J by 2 bases, with 11 bases between the two germline ends. From germline, CDR1 is LGHDT and CDR2 YNNKEL (reference sequence). This CDR3 is built from 15 residues.

V is TRBV2 and J is TRBJ2-3, with D tentatively TRBD2 (7 bases). The CDR3 sequence is 15 residues long. Germline CDR1 reads SNHLY; CDR2 reads FYNNEI. The V and J ends lost 4 bases and 4 bases respectively, with 15 bases between them. In nucleotides, the CDR3 is TGTGCCAGCAGTGTTCCCGGGGGGCGATCAGATACGCAGTATTTT. Protein sequence: CASSVPGGRSDTQYF.

Comment on this clone: The sample holds other DNA sequences that translate to the same CDR3. The rearrangement links TRBV7-2 to TRBJ2-1, with 7 bases aligning to TRBD2. V lost 5 bases to trimming and J lost 4 bases; unmatched junction nucleotides: 5. This CDR3 contains 14 residues. Germline loops: CDR1 SGHTA, CDR2 FQGNSA. The DNA for the CDR3 is TGTGCCAGCAGCCCAGGGCGGGGGTACAATGAGCAGTTCTTC. It translates to CASSPGRGYNEQFF.

This chain connects TRBV5-5 to TRBJ2-2; tentatively, D is TRBD1 or TRBD2 (6 bases each). In germline, CDR1 is SGHKS, CDR2 YYEKEE (reference sequence). The germline V and J ends were trimmed by 4 bases and 2 bases, with 12 bases remaining between them. The CDR3 has 15 residues. DNA of the CDR3: TGTGCCAGCAGCATTGCGGGACATAACACCGGGGAGCTGTTTTTT. As protein: CASSIAGHNTGELFF.

The V call is TRBV5-5, the J call TRBJ1-1; no firm D call. V was shortened by 1 base and J by 2 bases, with 3 bases between the two germline ends. CDR3 length: 12 amino acids. Per germline, CDR1 SGHKS and CDR2 YYEKEE (reference sequence). The DNA of the CDR3 is TGTGCCAGCAGCTTGCAAAACACTGAAGCTTTCTTT. This sequence encodes CASSLQNTEAFF.

The chain couples TRBV10-2 to TRBJ2-7; maybe TRBD2 (6 bases). Trimming left V 6 bases short and J 1 base short, with 16 bases between. Looked up from germline, CDR1 is WSHSY and CDR2 is SAAADI. CDR3 length: 15 residues. CDR3 protein: CASSPPAGLSYEQYF. The CDR3 nucleotides are TGCGCCAGCAGCCCCCCAGCGGGCTTATCCTACGAGCAGTACTTC.

This sequence joins TRBV4-3 and TRBJ2-1; a possible D gene is TRBD2 (6 bases). Germline-derived CDR1 and CDR2 are LGHNA and YSLEER. Trimming took 3 bases from V and 9 from J, leaving 21 bases between them. The CDR3 loop spans 16 amino acids. Here the CDR3 reads CASSQETRVLLGEQFF. In DNA, the CDR3 is TGCGCCAGCAGCCAGGAGACTAGAGTTTTATTAGGTGAGCAGTTCTTC.

The chain links TRBV10-3 to TRBJ1-1; possible D gene TRBD1, 5 bases. The germline gives CDR1 ENHRY, CDR2 SYGVKD. Trimming took off 4 bases at V and 1 base at J, with 16 bases between the two ends. The CDR3 extends over 16 amino acids. CDR3 sequence (DNA): TGTGCCATCAGTGGGCCCCCAGGGAGCGGGAACACTGAAGCTTTCTTT. Its translation is CAISGPPGSGNTEAFF.

The chain employs TRBV10-1 and TRBJ2-7; unclear D gene. Germline V lookup: CDR1 WNHNN, CDR2 SYGVQD (reference sequence). The CDR3 has 14 residues. V was pared by 2 bases and J by 6 bases, with 14 bases between. The CDR3 DNA is TGCGCCAGCAGTGAGGGGTTTCCGGGTACCGAGCAGTACTTC. Encoded protein: CASSEGFPGTEQYF.

The chain links TRBV27 to TRBJ2-7, with D possibly called TRBD1 or TRBD2 (5 bases each). Trimming left V 2 bases short and J 7 bases short, with 18 bases between. CDR1 and CDR2 (germline): MNHEY, SMNVEV (reference sequence). This CDR3 comprises 15 residues. CDR3 sequence (DNA): TGTGCCAGCAGTTTAGGGACCCCTGTCCTGGGGGAGCAGTACTTC. Its protein product is CASSLGTPVLGEQYF.

Worth noting for this clone: Different DNA sequences within this sample yield the same CDR3. CDR3 DNA sequence: TGTGCCAGCAGCGTATCCGGGGAGCTGTTTTTT. Protein sequence: CASSVSGELFF. V and J are TRBV9 and TRBJ2-2; no definite D call. The CDR3 covers 11 residues. V was pared by 1 base and J by 6 bases, with 1 base between. The germline V gene has CDR1 SGDLS and CDR2 YYNGEE.

The chain joins TRBV2 to TRBJ1-4, with a weak D call TRBD1 (6 bases). The CDR3 spans 13 residues. V was cut by 10 bases and J by 5 bases, with 14 bases left in between. Germline CDR1 reads SNHLY; CDR2 reads FYNNEI. The CDR3 nucleotides are TGTGCCAATGCGGACAGAACAAATGAAAAACTGTTTTTT. Protein sequence: CANADRTNEKLFF. The full variable domain, with the rest looked up from reference TRBV2 and TRBJ1-4, is EPEVTQTPSHQVTQMGQEVILRCVPISNHLYFYWYRQILGQKVEFLVSFYNNEISEKSEIFDDQFSVERPDGSNFTLKIRSTKLEDSAMYFCANADRTNEKLFFGSGTQLSVL.

This clone was counted a few times. J is TRBJ2-5 and V is TRBV2; D may correspond to TRBD1 or TRBD2 (5 bases each). The CDR3 sequence is 14 residues long. Trimming shortened V by 5 bases and J by 5 bases, and 15 bases separated the two germline ends. Germline V gene data show CDR1 as SNHLY and CDR2 as FYNNEI. CDR3 sequence (DNA): TGTGCCAGCAGTAAGGGGACCCACGGCGAGACCCAGTACTTC. This sequence encodes CASSKGTHGETQYF.

This clone came up once. V gene TRBV21-1 combines with J gene TRBJ2-7; the tabulated D call, TRBD1, remains unverified against the DNA. TRBV21-1 is deemed a pseudogene. The CDR3 spans 17 residues. CDR3 nucleotides: TGTGCCAGCAGCTCCTCCTACAGGGGACGCGACCACTACGAGCAGTACTTC. Amino acid sequence: CASSSSYRGRDHYEQYF.

V and J are TRBV29-1 and TRBJ1-3; 8 nucleotides line up with TRBD1. Germline CDR1 and CDR2: SQVTM and ANQGSEA. Unmatched junction bases numbered 11, after V lost 0 bases and J lost 4 bases. The length of the CDR3 is 17 residues. The CDR3 coding sequence is TGCAGCGTTGAAGAGCCGCCGGGGACAGGTGAAGGAAACACCATATATTTT. This encodes CSVEEPPGTGEGNTIYF. Full variable domain (rest looked up from reference TRBV29-1 and TRBJ1-3): SAVISQKPSRDICQRGTSLTIQCQVDSQVTMMFWYRQQPGQSLTLIATANQGSEATYESGFVIDKFPISRPNLTFSTLTVSNMSPEDSSIYLCSVEEPPGTGEGNTIYFGEGSWLTVV.

This rearrangement joins TRBV5-8 to TRBJ2-3; tentatively, D is TRBD1 (6 bases). Germline V gene lookup returns CDR1 SGHTS and CDR2 YDEGEE. CDR3 length equals 16 residues. V gave up 4 bases and J gave up 0 bases, with 15 bases separating them. CDR3 sequence (DNA): TGTGCCAGCAGCCGGGACACCCGATCTAGCACAGATACGCAGTATTTT. Amino acid sequence: CASSRDTRSSTDTQYF. The entire variable domain, with the rest obtained from reference TRBV5-8 and TRBJ2-3, is as follows: EAGVTQSPTHLIKTRGQQATLRCSPISGHTSVYWYQQALGLGLQFLLWYDEGEERNRGNFPPRFSGRQFPNYSSELNVNALELEDSALYLCASSRDTRSSTDTQYFGPGTRLTVL.

The J gene is TRBJ1-1, the V gene TRBV7-2, with D unresolved. The V end was cut by 2 bases, the J end by 10 bases, with 14 bases between. CDR1 SGHTA and CDR2 FQGNSA come from the germline V gene. The CDR3 totals 13 residues. CDR3 amino acids: CASSLPPDPRAFF. The CDR3 DNA is TGTGCCAGCAGCTTACCCCCGGACCCAAGAGCTTTCTTT.

The CDR3 spells CASSIGHGDSNQPQHF. The CDR3 DNA sequence: TGCGCCAGCAGCATAGGCCACGGGGATAGCAATCAGCCCCAGCATTTT. This chain links TRBV5-1 with TRBJ1-5; D gene unclear. V was clipped by 4 bases and J by 0 bases, with 14 bases between them. CDR1 is SGHRS and CDR2 is YFSETQ in the germline V gene. The CDR3 extends over 16 amino acids.

The chain is built from TRBV5-1 and TRBJ2-7; 7 bases fit TRBD2. Germline lookup yields CDR1 SGHRS and CDR2 YFSETQ. CDR3 length equals 17 residues. Unmatched junction bases numbered 14, after V lost 1 base and J lost 4 bases. CDR3 bases: TGCGCCAGCAGCTTGTGGTCGACTAGCCCCACCCCATACGAGCAGTACTTC. Its translation: CASSLWSTSPTPYEQYF.

This rearrangement joins TRBV27 to TRBJ2-7, with 9 bases that match TRBD1. Per the germline V gene, CDR1 is MNHEY and CDR2 is SMNVEV (reference sequence). The junction had 5 bases not matched to a gene; V was cut back by 3 bases and J by 2 bases. The CDR3 has 15 residues. CDR3 loop: CASSFWTGVPYEQYF. The CDR3 nucleotides read TGTGCCAGCAGTTTCTGGACAGGGGTGCCCTACGAGCAGTACTTC.

J is TRBJ2-2 and V is TRBV5-1, with a weak D call TRBD1 (5 bases). Germline lookup yields CDR1 SGHRS and CDR2 YFSETQ. CDR3 length equals 15 residues. V was shortened by 4 bases and J by 1 base, with 11 bases between the two germline ends. In DNA form, the CDR3 reads TGCGCCAGCAGCCGAGATACAGGGAACACCGGGGAGCTGTTTTTT. This codes for CASSRDTGNTGELFF.

This clone has only a few counts. The chain uses TRBV19 and TRBJ2-1; 9 bases map to TRBD1. From germline, CDR1 is LNHDA and CDR2 SQIVND (reference sequence). The CDR3 totals 18 residues. V was pared by 3 bases and J by 7 bases, with 16 bases of the junction left unmatched. The CDR3 reads CASSILFLSVTGGNEQFF. CDR3 DNA: TGTGCCAGTAGTATTCTTTTCCTCTCTGTGACAGGGGGAAATGAGCAGTTCTTC.

This clone has just a few counts. The V call is TRBV11-3, the J call TRBJ2-2; no clear D gene. The CDR3 consists of 14 residues. The ends were cut back, 1 base at V and 4 bases at J, with 7 bases in the middle. CDR1 is SGHNT and CDR2 is YENEEA in the germline V gene. CDR3 nucleotides: TGTGCCAGCAGCTTAGGGGGTGGCACCGGGGAGCTGTTTTTT. This gives the protein CASSLGGGTGELFF.